This T cell receptor (beta chain) was found in a study of blood T cell repertoires in COVID-19 (dated by TCRdb to the early 2020s). Study-wide context: Samples from collaborators originated in the United States, Italy and Spain and spanned both the acute and convalescent phases of COVID-19. The prospective study material was composed of cDNA or gDNA derived from T cells, B-cell-depleted T cells, or PBMCs. The dataset comprised deeply sampled blood TCRbeta repertoires from subjects exposed to, actively infected with, or recovered from COVID-19. A freely available public database, intended as a resource for researchers studying the immune response to SARS-CoV-2, is where the repertoires were released. Samples came from the ongoing ImmuneRACE study (first 160 participants) plus 1,254 subjects from 6 global collaborators. Nearly every sample came with metadata listing a de-identified subject ID, COVID-19 status, age in years and sex. HLA class I and class II types, where available, came from metadata supplied by the sample provider rather than from assay-based typing.

The immunoSEQ Assay, a bias-controlled multiplex PCR, was used to amplify TCRbeta CDR3 regions from genomic DNA. Concerning the study's data processing: Within the assay, amplification of reference gene primers was used to estimate how many nucleated cells each sample contained. Sequence reads were collapsed and filtered to measure the absolute abundance of every unique TCRbeta CDR3 rearrangement. Productive Simpson clonality was computed per sample as the square root of Simpson's diversity index over productive rearrangements. Entries here come from immuneACCESS through TCRdb and include only in-frame sequences with V and J called. Some clones fail to appear in such tables; in the studies checked, an unresolved V gene covers under half of the shortfall, and the cause of the remainder is unknown. For V, J and clone size, that table is used; D and trimming come from the DNA. The sample table shows roughly 180,000 clones, and 80% to 90% are seen once. The ten largest account for roughly 7.5% of the sample.

A second Seattle source provided samples from volunteer blood donors who had recovered from COVID-19. Whole blood was collected in K2EDTA tubes by collaborating institutions according to the institutions' own protocols. Collaborator samples were shipped for TCRbeta analysis as frozen whole blood, isolated PBMCs, or DNA extracted from either sample type. About this clone: It lacks a known antigen. The sample holds no much larger clone one base away, and base qualities are not on file.

What the work shows at the level of the full study, not this receptor alone: How much clinical and demographic metadata was included differed by source and by participant, and the metadata was provided uncurated.

This sequence was found in a man aged 35 to 55 who had recovered from COVID-19. Sequenced input: peripheral blood.

CDR3 loop: CASSPVKGLSGYTF. The sequence in DNA is TGTGCCAGCTCACCGGTGAAGGGGTTAAGTGGCTACACCTTC. The chain was built from TRBV18 and TRBJ1-2, and possibly TRBD1, on 5 matching bases. Per the germline V gene, KGHSH is the CDR1 and LQKENI is the CDR2. The V end loses 3 bases and the J end loses 7 bases, and a stretch of 15 bases separates them. The cysteine opens and the phenylalanine closes a CDR3 of 14 amino acids. Just CDR3 DNA is preserved here, 42 bases in frame from base 1.